The clone carrying this T cell receptor (beta chain) is judged hyperexpanded. Its specificity is not known. The sample holds other DNA sequences that translate to the same CDR3. The germline CDR1 and CDR2 sequences are LNHNV and YYDKDF (reference sequence). CDR3 length: 15 amino acids. V was trimmed by 0 bases and J by 0 bases, leaving 6 bases between them. This sample was included in a study of cytotoxic CD8 clonotypes in ibrutinib-treated CLL. Whole-study findings and limits: The times at which samples were taken varied between sustained-remission and progressing patients. Patients had baseline clonality above age-matched healthy donors, and this clonality moved with circulating CD8+ T-cell counts.

The table came from immunoSEQ multiplex PCR; TCRdb's copy has only in-frame clones and leaves some out. In the table there are about 2,800 clones, approximately 78% of which are singletons. The origin of this receptor is a human donor with chronic lymphocytic leukemia. Sample: PBMCs, taken before ibrutinib treatment. The chain recombines TRBV15 with TRBJ1-5; no reliable D call. CDR3 bases: TGTGCCACCAGCAGAGAAACAAGTAGCAATCAGCCCCAGCATTTT. It is translated as CATSRETSSNQPQHF.